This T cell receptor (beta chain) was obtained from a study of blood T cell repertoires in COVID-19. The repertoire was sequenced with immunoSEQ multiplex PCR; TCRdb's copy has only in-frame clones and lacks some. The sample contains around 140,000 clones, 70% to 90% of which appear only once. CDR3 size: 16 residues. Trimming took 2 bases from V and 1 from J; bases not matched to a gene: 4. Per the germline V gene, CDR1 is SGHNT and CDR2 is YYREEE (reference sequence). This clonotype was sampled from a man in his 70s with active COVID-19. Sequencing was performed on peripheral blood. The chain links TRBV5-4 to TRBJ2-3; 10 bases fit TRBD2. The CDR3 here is CASSLGGTSGTDTQYF. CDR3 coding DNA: TGTGCCAGCAGCTTAGGCGGGACTAGCGGCACAGATACGCAGTATTTT.